This T cell receptor beta chain was captured in a study of T cells of healthy individuals. CDR3 size: 16 residues. The V gene lost 3 bases and the J gene lost 0 bases, with 15 bases spanning the gap. CDR1 is DFQATT, CDR2 SNEGSKA, per germline (reference sequence). A single record per CDR3 protein comes from TCRdb applying MiXCR to the 5' RACE reads. The data show tens of thousands of distinct CDR3 sequences, 16% seen once. The chain joins TRBV20-1 to TRBJ1-5; no clear D gene. The TCR originated in a human donor in good health. The CDR3 loop reads CSASSIAGLSNQPQHF. The CDR3 DNA reads as TGCAGTGCTAGCTCAATCGCCGGGCTTAGCAATCAGCCCCAGCATTTT.